A single sample is the source of the 6 T cell receptor beta chains below, sequenced in a study of T cell changes during pregnancy in multiple sclerosis. Clones were read by immunoSEQ multiplex PCR, and TCRdb kept only the in-frame ones, dropping some. The repertoire has about 100,000 clones, 92% of them found once; the top ten carry about 1.8%. The source material was peripheral blood, sampled after pregnancy. The source of these receptors is a female donor with multiple sclerosis, enrolled in a pregnancy study.

The CDR3, as DNA: TGTGCCAGCAGCGTGGGGACAGGGGGACCCTACGAGCAGTACTTC. Amino acids: CASSVGTGGPYEQYF. This rearrangement joins TRBV7-2 to TRBJ2-7; the match to TRBD1 covers 11 bases. Trimming removed 5 bases from V and 2 bases from J; junction bases left unmatched: 5. The CDR3 length is 15 residues. Germline V gives CDR1 SGHTA, CDR2 FQGNSA.

The J gene is TRBJ2-7, the V gene TRBV7-9, with 7 bases that match TRBD2. Germline CDR1 and CDR2: SEHNR and FQNEAQ (reference sequence). J was trimmed by 6 bases and V by 5 bases; bases with no gene match: 4. The CDR3 length is 12 residues. The CDR3 is CASSAGTTEQYF. The CDR3 nucleotides read TGTGCCAGCAGCGCCGGGACTACCGAGCAGTACTTC.

This clone was observed once. The CDR3 here is CASSAGNAWTAAVFF. The CDR3 region has the DNA TGCGCCAGCAGCGCCGGAAACGCATGGACAGCCGCTGTTTTCTTT. The V call is TRBV5-1, the J call TRBJ1-1; possible D gene TRBD1, 6 bases. The V gene lost 4 bases and the J gene lost 13 bases, with 26 bases spanning the gap. The CDR3 loop spans 15 amino acids. Germline CDR1 reads SGHRS; CDR2 reads YFSETQ.

The chain is built from TRBV28 and TRBJ2-7; weak D call: TRBD2 (6 bases). This CDR3 comprises 12 residues. Per the germline V gene, CDR1 is MDHEN and CDR2 is SYDVKM. V was shortened by 4 bases and J by 6 bases, with 10 bases between the two germline ends. The chain's CDR3 is CASSWGVSEQYF. CDR3 DNA sequence: TGTGCCAGCAGTTGGGGGGTAAGCGAGCAGTACTTC.

This chain joins TRBV7-9 and TRBJ2-7; 9 nucleotides align to TRBD1. Per the germline V gene, CDR1 is SEHNR and CDR2 is FQNEAQ (reference sequence). There are 16 residues in the CDR3. The V gene end was trimmed by 5 bases and the J gene end by 2 bases; junction bases not matched to a gene: 10. The CDR3 sequence is CASSPIGQGNPYEQYF. The CDR3 bases are TGTGCCAGCAGCCCTATCGGACAGGGGAACCCCTACGAGCAGTACTTC.

The rearrangement links TRBV7-8 to TRBJ2-7, with 11 bases fitting TRBD2. Germline loops: CDR1 SGHVS, CDR2 FQNEAQ. The CDR3 contains 17 residues. After removal of 1 base from V and 1 base from J, the junction contained 6 bases not matched to a gene. This CDR3 reads CASSLGLAGGSSYEQYF. CDR3 sequence (DNA): TGTGCCAGCAGCTTAGGGCTAGCGGGGGGATCGTCCTACGAGCAGTACTTC.